A selection of T cell receptor beta chains follows, all from one sample in a study of T-cell reconstitution after alpha-beta-depleted transplantation in children. Each CDR3 protein gets one entry after TCRdb re-called the PCR reads with MiXCR. The data show 700,000 to 950,000 distinct CDR3 sequences, with 16% seen just once and approximately 4.5% held by the top ten. This sample comprised PBMCs, mostly from graft donor cells, obtained 360 days after TCRalphabeta/CD19-depleted stem cell transplant. All receptors come from a male patient younger than 18 who had a stem cell transplant for acute lymphoblastic leukemia, so the T cells may come from the graft donor. The CDR3 runs from the conserved cysteine through the conserved F or W. The order of the fields is V gene, clone size, J gene, D gene, CDR3 DNA, CDR3 protein. D genes are given only for firm matches. The listing skips clone size in some rows; elsewhere it reads once, few, many or a size class.

TRBV20-1,few,TRBJ2-3,-,TGCAGTGCGATGACTAGTACAGATACGCAGTATTTT,CSAMTSTDTQYF
TRBV4-2,few,TRBJ2-7,-,TGTGCCAGCAGCCGGGGGAAAGTTCCGACACTGCAGTACTTC,CASSRGKVPTLQYF
TRBV9,-,TRBJ2-7,-,TGTGCCAGCAGCGTCTCAGGCAGGTTCTCCTACGAGCAGTACTTC,CASSVSGRFSYEQYF
TRBV12-3/TRBV12-4,many,TRBJ2-2,-,TGTGCCAGCAACCTCTGGGCTGGCGGGGAGCTGTTTTTT,CASNLWAGGELFF
TRBV24-1,once,TRBJ2-5,-,TGTGCCACCAGTGATTTGGACGTGGAGACCCAGTACTTC,CATSDLDVETQYF
TRBV7-7,few,TRBJ2-5,TRBD2,TGTGCCAGCAGCCGGGCAGGTCGGCGGGAGAAGGAGACCCAGTACTTC,CASSRAGRREKETQYF
TRBV29-1,few,TRBJ2-1,TRBD1,TGCAGCGTTGAAGACAAAGGACAGGGGTCTTTCAATGAGCAGTTCTTC,CSVEDKGQGSFNEQFF
TRBV7-2,-,TRBJ2-7,-,TGTGCCAGCAGCTTAGGTTCGTTTTTC,CASSLGSFF
TRBV29-1,-,TRBJ1-1,-,TGCAGCGTTGAAGTTACAGGGTACACTGAAGCTTTCTTT,CSVEVTGYTEAFF
TRBV29-1,few,TRBJ1-1,TRBD1,TGCAGCGTCATCCCGGGACAGGGTGATGTTCGGGTGAACACTGAAGCTTTCTTT,CSVIPGQGDVRVNTEAFF
TRBV7-2,few,TRBJ2-1,TRBD2,TGTGCCAGCAGCCGGGGCGGGAGACCCTCCTACAATGAGCAGTTCTTC,CASSRGGRPSYNEQFF
TRBV29-1,many,TRBJ1-1,-,TGCAGCACTAGGGCAGGGATAAGCACTGAAGCTTTCTTT,CSTRAGISTEAFF
TRBV5-1,-,TRBJ2-7,-,TGCGCCAGCAGTTTCGATACCGGGTCAAGCTCCTACGAGCAGTACTTC,CASSFDTGSSSYEQYF
TRBV20-1,-,TRBJ2-7,-,TGCAGTGCTAGAGAAAGGTCCTACGAGCAGTACTTC,CSARERSYEQYF
TRBV23-1,-,TRBJ1-5,-,TGCGCCAGCGATCCTCTGGGGCGATGCAATCAGCCCCAGCATTTT,CASDPLGRCNQPQHF
TRBV27,many,TRBJ1-5,-,TGTGCCAGCAGTCCCCCAGGTCAGCCCCAGCATTTT,CASSPPGQPQHF
TRBV27,-,TRBJ2-5,-,TGTGCCAGCAGTTTATGGGCGTCCCAAGAGACCCAGTACTTC,CASSLWASQETQYF
TRBV10-1,many,TRBJ2-7,-,TGCGCCAGCAGTGACCGGGAACAACCCTACGAGCAGTACTTC,CASSDREQPYEQYF
TRBV10-3,few,TRBJ2-5,-,TGTGCCATCGGGCAGGGCCAAGAGACCCAGTACTTC,CAIGQGQETQYF
TRBV20-1,few,TRBJ1-3,-,TGCAGTGCTAGTAGTGGGGGGACTGGAAACACCATATATTTT,CSASSGGTGNTIYF
TRBV29-1,few,TRBJ1-1,-,TGCAGCGTCACACCCAGGGTATCATCGGGGGCTTTCTTT,CSVTPRVSSGAFF
TRBV2,-,TRBJ1-5,TRBD1,TGTGCCAGCAGTTACGACAGGGAAAATCAGCCCCAGCATTTT,CASSYDRENQPQHF
TRBV29-1,-,TRBJ2-3,TRBD2,TGCAGCGTTGTGGGCGGGAGCTCAGATACGCAGTATTTT,CSVVGGSSDTQYF
TRBV18,-,TRBJ1-5,TRBD1,TGTGCCAGCTCACCTGACAGGGGACGCGGGGCCCAGCATTTT,CASSPDRGRGAQHF